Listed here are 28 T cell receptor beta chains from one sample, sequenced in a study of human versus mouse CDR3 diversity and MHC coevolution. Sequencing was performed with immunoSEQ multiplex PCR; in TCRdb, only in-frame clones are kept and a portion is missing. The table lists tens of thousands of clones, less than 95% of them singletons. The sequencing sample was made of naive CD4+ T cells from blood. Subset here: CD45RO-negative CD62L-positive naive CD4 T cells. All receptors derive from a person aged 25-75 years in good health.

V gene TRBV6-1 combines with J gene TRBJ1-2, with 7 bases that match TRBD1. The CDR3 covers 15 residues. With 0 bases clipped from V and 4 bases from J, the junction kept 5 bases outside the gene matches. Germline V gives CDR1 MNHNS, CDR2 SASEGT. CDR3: CASSEAVRGTYGYTF. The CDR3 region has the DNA TGTGCCAGCAGTGAAGCGGTCAGGGGGACCTATGGCTACACCTTC.

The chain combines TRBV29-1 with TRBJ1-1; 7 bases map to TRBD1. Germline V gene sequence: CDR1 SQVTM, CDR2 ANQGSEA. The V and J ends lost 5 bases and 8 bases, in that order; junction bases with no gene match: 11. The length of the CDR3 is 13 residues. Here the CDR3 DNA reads TGCAGCGTTCAACCGGGACAGATAACGGAAGCTTTCTTT. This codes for CSVQPGQITEAFF.

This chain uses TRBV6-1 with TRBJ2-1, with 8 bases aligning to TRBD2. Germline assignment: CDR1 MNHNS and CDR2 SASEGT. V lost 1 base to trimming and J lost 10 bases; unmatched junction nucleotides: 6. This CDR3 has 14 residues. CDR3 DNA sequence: TGTGCCAGCAGTGAAGTACTAGCGGAGGTCGAGCAGTTCTTC. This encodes CASSEVLAEVEQFF.

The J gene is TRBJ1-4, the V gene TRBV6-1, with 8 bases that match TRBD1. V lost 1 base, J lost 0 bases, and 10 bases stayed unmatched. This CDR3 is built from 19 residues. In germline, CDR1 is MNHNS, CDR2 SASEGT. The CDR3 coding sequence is TGTGCCAGCAGTGAAGTCAATCGGGACAGGAGTGCAACTAATGAAAAACTGTTTTTT. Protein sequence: CASSEVNRDRSATNEKLFF.

CDR3 protein: CAWSRDLAGELFF. The CDR3 bases are TGTGCCTGGAGTAGGGACTTGGCGGGGGAGCTGTTTTTT. V is TRBV30 and J is TRBJ2-2; maybe TRBD2 (6 bases). The germline CDR1 and CDR2 sequences are GTSNPN and SVGIG (reference sequence). The CDR3 runs to 13 residues. Deletions cut 2 bases from V and 8 bases from J, with 12 bases between.

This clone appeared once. Here the CDR3 DNA reads TGCGCCAGCAGCCAAGAAGGGGTACGCCTAGCGGGGGGCGGGGCAGATACGCAGTATTTT. Amino acid sequence: CASSQEGVRLAGGGADTQYF. The chain recombines TRBV4-1 with TRBJ2-3, with 11 bases that match TRBD2. Germline CDR1 is MGHRA and CDR2 is YSYEKL. Unmatched junction bases numbered 15, after V lost 0 bases and J lost 4 bases. The CDR3 spans 20 residues.

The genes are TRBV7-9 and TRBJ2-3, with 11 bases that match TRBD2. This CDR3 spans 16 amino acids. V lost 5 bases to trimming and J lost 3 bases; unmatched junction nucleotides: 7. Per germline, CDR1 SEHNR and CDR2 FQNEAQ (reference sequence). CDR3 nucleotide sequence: TGTGCCAGCAGCCCAAAGCTAGCGGGAGGAACAGATACGCAGTATTTT. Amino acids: CASSPKLAGGTDTQYF.

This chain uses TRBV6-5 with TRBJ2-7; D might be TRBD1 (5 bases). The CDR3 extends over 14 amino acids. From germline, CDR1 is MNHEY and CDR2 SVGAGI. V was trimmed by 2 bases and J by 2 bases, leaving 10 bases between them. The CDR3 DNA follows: TGTGCCAGCAGTTACAAACAGGATACCTACGAGCAGTACTTC. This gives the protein CASSYKQDTYEQYF.

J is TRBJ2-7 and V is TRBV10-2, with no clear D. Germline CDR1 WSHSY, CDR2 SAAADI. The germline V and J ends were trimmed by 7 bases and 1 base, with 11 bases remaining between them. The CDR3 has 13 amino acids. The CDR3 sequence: CASTLTESYEQYF. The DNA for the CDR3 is TGCGCCAGCACGTTGACGGAGTCCTACGAGCAGTACTTC.

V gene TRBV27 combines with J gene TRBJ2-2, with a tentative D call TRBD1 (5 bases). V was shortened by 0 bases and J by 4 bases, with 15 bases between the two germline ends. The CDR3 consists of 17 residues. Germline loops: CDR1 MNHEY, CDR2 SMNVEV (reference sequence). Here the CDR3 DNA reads TGTGCCAGCAGTTTATCAGGGCAGGGTGTGGGCACCGGGGAGCTGTTTTTT. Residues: CASSLSGQGVGTGELFF.

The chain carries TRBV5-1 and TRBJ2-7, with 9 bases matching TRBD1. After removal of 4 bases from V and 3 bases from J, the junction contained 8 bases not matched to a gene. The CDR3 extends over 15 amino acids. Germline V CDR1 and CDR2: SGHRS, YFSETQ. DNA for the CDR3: TGCGCCAGCAGCCGCGGACAGGGGCGAGACTACGAGCAGTACTTC. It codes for CASSRGQGRDYEQYF.

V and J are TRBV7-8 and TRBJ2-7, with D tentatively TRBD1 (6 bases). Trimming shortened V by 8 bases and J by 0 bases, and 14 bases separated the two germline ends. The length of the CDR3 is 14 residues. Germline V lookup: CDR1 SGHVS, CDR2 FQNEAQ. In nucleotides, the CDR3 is TGTGCCAGCGGAGGACGGGACACCTCCTACGAGCAGTACTTC. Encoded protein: CASGGRDTSYEQYF.

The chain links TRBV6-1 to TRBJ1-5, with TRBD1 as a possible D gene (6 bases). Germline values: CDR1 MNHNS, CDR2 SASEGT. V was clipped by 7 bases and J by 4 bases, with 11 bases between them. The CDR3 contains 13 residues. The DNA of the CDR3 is TGTGCCAGCAAGGGGGGAGGGAATCAGCCCCAGCATTTT. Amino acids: CASKGGGNQPQHF.

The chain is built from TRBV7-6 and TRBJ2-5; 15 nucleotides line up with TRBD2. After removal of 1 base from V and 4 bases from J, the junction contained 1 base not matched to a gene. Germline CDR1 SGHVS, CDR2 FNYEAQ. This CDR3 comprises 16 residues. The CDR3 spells CASSLGGLAGGETQYF. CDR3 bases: TGTGCCAGCAGCTTAGGGGGACTAGCGGGAGGAGAGACCCAGTACTTC.

The CDR3 protein is CASSPSVTYEQYF. For the CDR3, the DNA is TGTGCCAGCAGTCCTAGCGTGACCTACGAGCAGTACTTC. This rearrangement joins TRBV27 to TRBJ2-7, with D possibly matching TRBD2 (6 bases). The CDR3 covers 13 residues. The V and J ends lost 5 bases and 2 bases respectively, with 10 bases between them. CDR1 MNHEY and CDR2 SMNVEV come from the germline V gene (reference sequence).

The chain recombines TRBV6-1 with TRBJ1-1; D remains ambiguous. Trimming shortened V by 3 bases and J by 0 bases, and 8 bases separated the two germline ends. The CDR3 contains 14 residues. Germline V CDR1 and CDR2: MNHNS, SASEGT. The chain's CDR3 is CASSEGGMNTEAFF. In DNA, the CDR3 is TGTGCCAGCAGTGAGGGCGGGATGAACACTGAAGCTTTCTTT.

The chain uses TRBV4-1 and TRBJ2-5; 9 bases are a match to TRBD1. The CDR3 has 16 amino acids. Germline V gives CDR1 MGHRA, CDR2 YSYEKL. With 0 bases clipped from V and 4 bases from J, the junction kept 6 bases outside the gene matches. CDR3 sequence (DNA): TGCGCCAGCAGCCAAGATCGGGGACAGGGAGTAGAGACCCAGTACTTC. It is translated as CASSQDRGQGVETQYF.

Here the CDR3 DNA reads TGTGCCAGCTCACCTACGGGACAGGGGGGAACTGAAGCTTTCTTT. Translated, it gives CASSPTGQGGTEAFF. The V gene is TRBV18, the J gene TRBJ1-1; 11 bases are shared with TRBD1. The J segment lost 5 bases and the V segment lost 3 bases, leaving 5 bases of the junction unmatched. The CDR3 has 15 amino acids. Germline CDR1 reads KGHSH; CDR2 reads LQKENI.

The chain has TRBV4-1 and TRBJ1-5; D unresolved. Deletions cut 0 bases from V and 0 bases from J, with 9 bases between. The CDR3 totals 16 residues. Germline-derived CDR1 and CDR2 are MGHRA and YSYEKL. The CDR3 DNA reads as TGCGCCAGCAGCCAAGAACACGGACTTAGCAATCAGCCCCAGCATTTT. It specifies CASSQEHGLSNQPQHF.

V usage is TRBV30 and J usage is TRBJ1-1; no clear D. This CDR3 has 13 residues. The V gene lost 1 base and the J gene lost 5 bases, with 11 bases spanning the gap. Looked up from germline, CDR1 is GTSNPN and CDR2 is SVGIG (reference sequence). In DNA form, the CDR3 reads TGTGCCTGGAGTGCACCTGGGAGTACTGAAGCTTTCTTT. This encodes CAWSAPGSTEAFF.

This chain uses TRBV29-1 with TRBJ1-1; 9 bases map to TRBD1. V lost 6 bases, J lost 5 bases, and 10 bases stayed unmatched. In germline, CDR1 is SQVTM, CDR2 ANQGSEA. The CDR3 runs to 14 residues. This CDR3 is CSVGPGQGVTEAFF. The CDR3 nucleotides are TGCAGCGTGGGACCGGGACAGGGAGTAACTGAAGCTTTCTTT.

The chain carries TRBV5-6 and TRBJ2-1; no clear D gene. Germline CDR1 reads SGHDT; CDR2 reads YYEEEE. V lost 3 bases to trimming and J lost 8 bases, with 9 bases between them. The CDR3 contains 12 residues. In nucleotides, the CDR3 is TGTGCCAGCAGCTCCCTGGAGTATGAGCAGTTCTTC. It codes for CASSSLEYEQFF.

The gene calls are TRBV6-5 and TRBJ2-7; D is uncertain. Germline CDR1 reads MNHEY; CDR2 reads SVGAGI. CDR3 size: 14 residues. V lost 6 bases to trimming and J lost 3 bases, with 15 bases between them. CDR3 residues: CASSRSATNYEQYF. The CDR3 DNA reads TGTGCCAGCAGCCGCAGCGCCACCAACTACGAGCAGTACTTC.

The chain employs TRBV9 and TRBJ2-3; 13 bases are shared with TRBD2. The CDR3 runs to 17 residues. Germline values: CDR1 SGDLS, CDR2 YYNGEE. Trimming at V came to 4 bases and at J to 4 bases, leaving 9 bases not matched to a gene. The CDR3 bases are TGTGCCAGCAGCCCAACACTAACTAGCGGGGGGGCAGATACGCAGTATTTT. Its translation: CASSPTLTSGGADTQYF.

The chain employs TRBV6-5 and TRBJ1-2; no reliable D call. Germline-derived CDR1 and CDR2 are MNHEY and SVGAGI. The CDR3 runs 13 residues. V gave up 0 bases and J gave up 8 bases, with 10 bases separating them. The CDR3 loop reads CASSYSDSRGYTF. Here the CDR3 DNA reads TGTGCCAGCAGTTACTCGGACTCGCGGGGCTACACCTTC.

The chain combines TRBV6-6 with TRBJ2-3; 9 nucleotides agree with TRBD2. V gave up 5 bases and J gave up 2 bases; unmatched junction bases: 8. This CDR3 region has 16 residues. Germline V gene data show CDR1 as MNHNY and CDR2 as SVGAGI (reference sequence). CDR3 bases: TGTGCCAGCAGTCAAATAGGACTAGCGAACACAGATACGCAGTATTTT. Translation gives CASSQIGLANTDTQYF.

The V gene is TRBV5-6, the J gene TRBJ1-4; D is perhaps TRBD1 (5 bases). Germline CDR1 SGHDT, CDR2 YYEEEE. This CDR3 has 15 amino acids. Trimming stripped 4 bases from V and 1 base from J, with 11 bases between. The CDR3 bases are TGTGCCAGCAGCCCGAGACAGCGAACTAATGAAAAACTGTTTTTT. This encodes CASSPRQRTNEKLFF.

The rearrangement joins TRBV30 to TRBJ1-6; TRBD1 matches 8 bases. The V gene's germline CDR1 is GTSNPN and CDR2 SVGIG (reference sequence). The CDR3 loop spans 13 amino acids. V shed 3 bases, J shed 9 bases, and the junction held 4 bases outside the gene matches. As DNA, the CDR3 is TGTGCCTGGAGGCCCGGGACAGGTTCACCCCTCCACTTT. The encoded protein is CAWRPGTGSPLHF.